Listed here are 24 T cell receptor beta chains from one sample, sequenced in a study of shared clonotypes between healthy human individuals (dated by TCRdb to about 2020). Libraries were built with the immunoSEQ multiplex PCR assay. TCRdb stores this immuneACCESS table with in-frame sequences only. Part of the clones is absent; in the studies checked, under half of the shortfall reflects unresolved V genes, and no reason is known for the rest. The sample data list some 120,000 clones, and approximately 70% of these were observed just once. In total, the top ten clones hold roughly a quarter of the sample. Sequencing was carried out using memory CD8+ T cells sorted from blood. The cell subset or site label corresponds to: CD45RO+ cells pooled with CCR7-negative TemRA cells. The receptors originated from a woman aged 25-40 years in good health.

The CDR3 sequence is CASSLSGGIHSGELFF. The DNA of the CDR3 is TGTGCCAGCAGCTTATCGGGGGGCATTCATAGCGGGGAGCTGTTTTTT. The V call is TRBV11-3, the J call TRBJ2-2; D is possibly TRBD2 (7 bases). Trimming removed 2 bases at V and 7 bases at J, with 17 bases between. This CDR3 has 16 amino acids. Germline lookup yields CDR1 SGHNT and CDR2 YENEEA.

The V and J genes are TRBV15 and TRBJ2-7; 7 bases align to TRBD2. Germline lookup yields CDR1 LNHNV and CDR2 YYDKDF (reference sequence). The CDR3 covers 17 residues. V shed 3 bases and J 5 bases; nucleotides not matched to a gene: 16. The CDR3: CATSSRIIRLARHEQYF. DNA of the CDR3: TGTGCCACCAGCAGTAGAATTATCCGACTAGCAAGGCACGAGCAGTACTTC.

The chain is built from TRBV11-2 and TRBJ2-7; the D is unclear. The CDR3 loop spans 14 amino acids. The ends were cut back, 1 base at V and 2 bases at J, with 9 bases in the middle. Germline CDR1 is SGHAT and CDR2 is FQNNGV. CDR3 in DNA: TGTGCCAGCAGCTTAGTTCGTAATACCTACGAGCAGTACTTC. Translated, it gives CASSLVRNTYEQYF.

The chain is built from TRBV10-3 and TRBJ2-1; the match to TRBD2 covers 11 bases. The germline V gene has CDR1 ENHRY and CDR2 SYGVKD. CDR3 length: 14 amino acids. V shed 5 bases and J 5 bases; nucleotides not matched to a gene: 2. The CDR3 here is CAISFSGRDNEQFF. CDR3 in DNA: TGTGCCATCAGTTTTAGCGGGAGGGACAATGAGCAGTTCTTC.

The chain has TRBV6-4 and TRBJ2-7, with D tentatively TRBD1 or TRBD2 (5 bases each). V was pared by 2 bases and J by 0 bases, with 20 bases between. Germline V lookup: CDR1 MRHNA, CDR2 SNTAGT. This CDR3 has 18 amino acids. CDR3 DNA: TGTGCCAGCAGTGACACCTACGGGAAGGGACGGTCCTCCTACGAGCAGTACTTC. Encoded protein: CASSDTYGKGRSSYEQYF.

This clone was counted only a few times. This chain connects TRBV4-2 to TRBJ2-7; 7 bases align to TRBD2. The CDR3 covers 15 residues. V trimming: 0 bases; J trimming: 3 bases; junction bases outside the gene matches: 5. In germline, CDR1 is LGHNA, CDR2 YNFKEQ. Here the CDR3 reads CASSQERGVNYEQYF. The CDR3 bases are TGTGCCAGCAGCCAAGAACGGGGGGTCAACTACGAGCAGTACTTC.

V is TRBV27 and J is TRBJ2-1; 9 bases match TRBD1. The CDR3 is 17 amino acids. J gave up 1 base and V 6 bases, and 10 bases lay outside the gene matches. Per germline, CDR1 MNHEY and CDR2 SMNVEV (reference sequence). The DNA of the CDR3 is TGTGCCAGCAGCATCCGAATCGGGACAGGGTCCTACAATGAGCAGTTCTTC. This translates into CASSIRIGTGSYNEQFF.

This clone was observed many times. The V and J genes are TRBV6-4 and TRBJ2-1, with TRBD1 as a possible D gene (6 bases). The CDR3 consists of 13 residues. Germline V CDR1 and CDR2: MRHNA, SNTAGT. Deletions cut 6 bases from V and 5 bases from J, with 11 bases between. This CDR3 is CASSPRDNNEQFF. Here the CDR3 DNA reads TGTGCCAGCAGCCCCCGGGACAACAATGAGCAGTTCTTC.

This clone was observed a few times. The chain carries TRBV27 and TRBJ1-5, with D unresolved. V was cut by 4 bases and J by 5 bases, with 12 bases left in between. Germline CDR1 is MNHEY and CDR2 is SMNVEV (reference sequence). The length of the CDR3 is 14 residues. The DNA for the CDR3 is TGTGCCAGCAGTTCGGTCCCCGGTCATCAGCCCCAGCATTTT. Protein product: CASSSVPGHQPQHF.

CDR3 loop: CASSLILNREGHGYTF. The CDR3 DNA reads as TGTGCCAGCAGTTTGATTCTAAACAGGGAGGGTCATGGCTACACCTTC. This chain connects TRBV28 to TRBJ1-2, with a possible D match to TRBD1 (6 bases). The V gene lost 3 bases and the J gene lost 6 bases, with 20 bases spanning the gap. Germline lookup yields CDR1 MDHEN and CDR2 SYDVKM. This CDR3 spans 16 amino acids.

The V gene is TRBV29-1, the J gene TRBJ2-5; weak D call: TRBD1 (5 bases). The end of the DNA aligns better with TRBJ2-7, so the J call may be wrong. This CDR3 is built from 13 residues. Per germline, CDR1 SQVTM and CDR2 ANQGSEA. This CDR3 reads CSANYPDSYEQYF. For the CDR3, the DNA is TGCAGCGCCAATTACCCAGACAGTTACGAGCAGTACTTC.

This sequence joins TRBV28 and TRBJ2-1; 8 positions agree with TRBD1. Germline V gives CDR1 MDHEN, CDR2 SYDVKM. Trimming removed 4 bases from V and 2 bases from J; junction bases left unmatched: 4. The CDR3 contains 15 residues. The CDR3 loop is CASSSTGEPYNEQFF. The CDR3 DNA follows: TGTGCCAGCAGTTCGACAGGGGAGCCCTACAATGAGCAGTTCTTC.

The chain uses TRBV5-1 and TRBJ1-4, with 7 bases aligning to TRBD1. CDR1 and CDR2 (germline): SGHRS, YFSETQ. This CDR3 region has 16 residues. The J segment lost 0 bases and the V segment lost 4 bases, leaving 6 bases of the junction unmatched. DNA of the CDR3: TGCGCCAGCAGCCCAGGGACAGTTACAACTAATGAAAAACTGTTTTTT. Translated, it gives CASSPGTVTTNEKLFF.

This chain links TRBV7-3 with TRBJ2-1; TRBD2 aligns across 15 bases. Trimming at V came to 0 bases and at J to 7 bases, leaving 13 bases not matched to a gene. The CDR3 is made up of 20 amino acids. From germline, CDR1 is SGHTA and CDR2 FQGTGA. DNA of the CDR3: TGTGCCAGCAGCTTAACAGGGGATGGGACTAGCGGGAGGTCGGGGAATGAGCAGTTCTTC. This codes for CASSLTGDGTSGRSGNEQFF.

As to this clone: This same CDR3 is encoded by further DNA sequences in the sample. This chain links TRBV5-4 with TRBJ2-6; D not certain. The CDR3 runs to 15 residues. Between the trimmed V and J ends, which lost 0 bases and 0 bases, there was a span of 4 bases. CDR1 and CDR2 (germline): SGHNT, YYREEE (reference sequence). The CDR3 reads CASSLVGSGANVLTF. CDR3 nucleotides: TGTGCCAGCAGCTTGGTAGGCTCTGGGGCCAACGTCCTGACTTTC.

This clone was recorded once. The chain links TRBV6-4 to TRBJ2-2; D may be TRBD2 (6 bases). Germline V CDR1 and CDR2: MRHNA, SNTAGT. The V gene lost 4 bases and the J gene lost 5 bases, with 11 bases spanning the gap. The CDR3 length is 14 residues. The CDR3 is CASSVTGETGELFF. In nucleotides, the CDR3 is TGTGCCAGCAGTGTAACGGGAGAGACCGGGGAGCTGTTTTTT.

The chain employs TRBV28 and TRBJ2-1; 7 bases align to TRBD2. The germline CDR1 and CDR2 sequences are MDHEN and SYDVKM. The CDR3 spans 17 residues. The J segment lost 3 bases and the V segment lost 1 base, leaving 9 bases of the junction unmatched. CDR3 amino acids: CASSLSAGVFFYNEQFF. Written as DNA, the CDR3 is TGTGCCAGCAGTTTATCTGCGGGAGTGTTTTTCTACAATGAGCAGTTCTTC. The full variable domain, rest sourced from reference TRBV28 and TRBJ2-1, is DVKVTQSSRYLVKRTGEKVFLECVQDMDHENMFWYRQDPGLGLRLIYFSYDVKMKEKGDIPEGYSVSREKKERFSLILESASTNQTSMYLCASSLSAGVFFYNEQFFGPGTRLTVL.

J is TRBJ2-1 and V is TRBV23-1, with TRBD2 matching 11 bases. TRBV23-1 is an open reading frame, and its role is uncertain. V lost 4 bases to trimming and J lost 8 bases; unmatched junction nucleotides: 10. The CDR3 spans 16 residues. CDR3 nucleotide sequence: TGCGCCAGCAGTCTGTATAGCGGGAGGGCCCTCTATGAGCAGTTCTTC. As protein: CASSLYSGRALYEQFF.

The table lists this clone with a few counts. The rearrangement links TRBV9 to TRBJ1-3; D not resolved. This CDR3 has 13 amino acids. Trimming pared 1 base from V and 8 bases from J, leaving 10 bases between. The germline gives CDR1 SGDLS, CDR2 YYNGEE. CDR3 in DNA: TGTGCCAGCAGCGTATATGCGGCGGACACCATATATTTT. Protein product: CASSVYAADTIYF.

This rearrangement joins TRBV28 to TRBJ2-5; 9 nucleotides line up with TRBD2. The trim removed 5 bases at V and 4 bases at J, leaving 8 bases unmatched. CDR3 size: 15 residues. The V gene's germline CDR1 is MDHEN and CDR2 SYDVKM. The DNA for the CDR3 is TGTGCCAGCAGTCCTATAGCGGGAGCGGTAGAGACCCAGTACTTC. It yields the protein CASSPIAGAVETQYF. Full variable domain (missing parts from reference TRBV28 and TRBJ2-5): DVKVTQSSRYLVKRTGEKVFLECVQDMDHENMFWYRQDPGLGLRLIYFSYDVKMKEKGDIPEGYSVSREKKERFSLILESASTNQTSMYLCASSPIAGAVETQYFGPGTRLLVL.

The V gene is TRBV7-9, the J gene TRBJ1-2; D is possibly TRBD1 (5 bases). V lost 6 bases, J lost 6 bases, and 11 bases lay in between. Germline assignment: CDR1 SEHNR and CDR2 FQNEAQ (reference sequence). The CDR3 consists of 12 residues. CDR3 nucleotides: TGTGCCAGCAGTCCCGGGACTCATGGCTACACCTTC. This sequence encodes CASSPGTHGYTF.

This CDR3 is CASSRTQNYGYTF. In nucleotides, the CDR3 is TGTGCCAGCAGCCGGACACAAAACTATGGCTACACCTTC. This sequence joins TRBV28 and TRBJ1-2; D may be TRBD1 (5 bases). This CDR3 region has 13 residues. Germline loops: CDR1 MDHEN, CDR2 SYDVKM. Trimming took 6 bases from V and 2 from J, leaving 10 bases between them.

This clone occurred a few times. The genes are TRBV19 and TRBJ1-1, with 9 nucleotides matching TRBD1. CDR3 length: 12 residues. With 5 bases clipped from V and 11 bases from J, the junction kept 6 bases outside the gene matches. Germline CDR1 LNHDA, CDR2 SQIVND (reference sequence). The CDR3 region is CASSAGTGRAFF. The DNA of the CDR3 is TGTGCCAGTAGTGCGGGGACAGGGCGGGCTTTCTTT.

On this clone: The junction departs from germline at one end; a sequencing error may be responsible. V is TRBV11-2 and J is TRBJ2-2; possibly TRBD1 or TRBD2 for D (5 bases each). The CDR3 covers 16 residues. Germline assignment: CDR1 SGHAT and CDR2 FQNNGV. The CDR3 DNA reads TGTGCCAGCAGCTTTACCCCCCTGGAAGGACACCGGGGAGCTGTTTTT. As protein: CASSFTPLEGHRGAVF.